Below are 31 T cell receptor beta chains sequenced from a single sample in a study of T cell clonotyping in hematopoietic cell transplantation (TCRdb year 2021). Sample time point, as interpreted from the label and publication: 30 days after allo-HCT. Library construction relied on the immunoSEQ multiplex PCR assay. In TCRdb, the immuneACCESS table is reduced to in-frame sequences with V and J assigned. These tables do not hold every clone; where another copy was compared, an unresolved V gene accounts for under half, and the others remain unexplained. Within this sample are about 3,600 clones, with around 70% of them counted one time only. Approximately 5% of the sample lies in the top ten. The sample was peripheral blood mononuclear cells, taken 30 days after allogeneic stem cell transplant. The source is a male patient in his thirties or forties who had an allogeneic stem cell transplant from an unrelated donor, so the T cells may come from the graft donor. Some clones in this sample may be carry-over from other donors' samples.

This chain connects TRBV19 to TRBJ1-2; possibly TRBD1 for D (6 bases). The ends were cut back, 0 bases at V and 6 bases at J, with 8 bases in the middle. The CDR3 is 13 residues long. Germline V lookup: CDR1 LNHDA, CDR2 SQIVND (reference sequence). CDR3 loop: CASSIDPGDGYTF. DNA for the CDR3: TGTGCCAGTAGTATAGATCCAGGGGATGGCTACACCTTC.

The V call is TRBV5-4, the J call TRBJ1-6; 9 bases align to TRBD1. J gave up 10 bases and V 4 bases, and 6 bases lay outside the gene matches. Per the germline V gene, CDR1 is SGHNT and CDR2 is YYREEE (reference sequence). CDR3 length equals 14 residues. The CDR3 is CASSLGQGGSPLHF. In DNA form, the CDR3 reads TGTGCCAGCAGCCTGGGACAGGGTGGGTCACCCCTCCACTTT.

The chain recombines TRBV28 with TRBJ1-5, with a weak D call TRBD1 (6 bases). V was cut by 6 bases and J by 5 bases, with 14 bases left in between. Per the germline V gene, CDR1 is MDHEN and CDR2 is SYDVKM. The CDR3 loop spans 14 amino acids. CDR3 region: CASSPVWGHQPQHF. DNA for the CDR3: TGTGCCAGCAGCCCCGTTTGGGGGCATCAGCCCCAGCATTTT.

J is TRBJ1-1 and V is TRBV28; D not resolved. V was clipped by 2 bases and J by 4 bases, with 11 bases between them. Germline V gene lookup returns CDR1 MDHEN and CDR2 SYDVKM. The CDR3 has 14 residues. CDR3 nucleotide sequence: TGTGCCAGCAGTTTAGAGGGAAAGGTCACTGAAGCTTTCTTT. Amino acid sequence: CASSLEGKVTEAFF.

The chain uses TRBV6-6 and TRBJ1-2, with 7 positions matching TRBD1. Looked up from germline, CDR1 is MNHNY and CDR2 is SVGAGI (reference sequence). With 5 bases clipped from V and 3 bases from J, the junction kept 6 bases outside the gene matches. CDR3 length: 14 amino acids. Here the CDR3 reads CASSRGQTHYGYTF. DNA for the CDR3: TGTGCCAGCAGTCGGGGACAGACCCACTATGGCTACACCTTC.

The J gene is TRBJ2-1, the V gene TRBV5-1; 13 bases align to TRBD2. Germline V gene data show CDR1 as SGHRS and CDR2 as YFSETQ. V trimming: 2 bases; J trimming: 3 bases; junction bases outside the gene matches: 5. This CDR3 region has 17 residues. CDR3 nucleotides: TGCGCCAGCAGCTTCAATGGACTAGCGGGGGTCTACAATGAGCAGTTCTTC. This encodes CASSFNGLAGVYNEQFF.

CDR3 sequence reads: CASRIQGDGYTF. CDR3 coding DNA: TGTGCCAGCAGGATACAGGGGGATGGCTACACCTTC. V gene TRBV2 combines with J gene TRBJ1-2; 8 positions match TRBD1. V lost 6 bases and J lost 6; bases outside the gene matches: 3. The CDR3 has 12 amino acids. Germline-derived CDR1 and CDR2 are SNHLY and FYNNEI.

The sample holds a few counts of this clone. CDR3 in amino acids: CASSVLAGGQETQYF. The CDR3 bases are TGTGCCAGTAGTGTCTTAGCGGGGGGGCAAGAGACCCAGTACTTC. This rearrangement joins TRBV19 to TRBJ2-5; 11 bases align to TRBD2. Looked up from germline, CDR1 is LNHDA and CDR2 is SQIVND (reference sequence). The CDR3 contains 15 residues. V lost 5 bases to trimming and J lost 2 bases; unmatched junction nucleotides: 4.

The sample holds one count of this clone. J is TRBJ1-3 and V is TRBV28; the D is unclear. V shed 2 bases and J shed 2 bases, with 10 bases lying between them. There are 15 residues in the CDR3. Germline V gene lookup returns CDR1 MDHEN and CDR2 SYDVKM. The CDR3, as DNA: TGTGCCAGCAGTTTACGAAGTCCCCCTGGAAACACCATATATTTT. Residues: CASSLRSPPGNTIYF. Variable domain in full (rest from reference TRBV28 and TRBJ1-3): DVKVTQSSRYLVKRTGEKVFLECVQDMDHENMFWYRQDPGLGLRLIYFSYDVKMKEKGDIPEGYSVSREKKERFSLILESASTNQTSMYLCASSLRSPPGNTIYFGEGSWLTVV.

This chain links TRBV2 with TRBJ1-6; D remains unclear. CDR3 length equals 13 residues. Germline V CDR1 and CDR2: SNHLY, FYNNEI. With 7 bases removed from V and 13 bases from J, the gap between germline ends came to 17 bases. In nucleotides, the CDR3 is TGTGCCAGCACGCAACGGGTGTCCGAGCCCCTCCACTTT. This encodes CASTQRVSEPLHF.

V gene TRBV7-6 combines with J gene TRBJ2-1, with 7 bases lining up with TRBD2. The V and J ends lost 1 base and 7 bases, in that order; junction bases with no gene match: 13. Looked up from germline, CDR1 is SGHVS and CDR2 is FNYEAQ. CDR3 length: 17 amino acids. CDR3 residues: CASSLGAEGGSGNEQFF. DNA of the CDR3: TGTGCCAGCAGCTTAGGGGCCGAGGGAGGGAGTGGGAATGAGCAGTTCTTC.

The CDR3 DNA sequence: TGTGCCAGTAGTCCTCAGGAATCCTACGAGCAGTACTTC. Translating gives CASSPQESYEQYF. The chain combines TRBV19 with TRBJ2-7; no clear D gene. Per germline, CDR1 LNHDA and CDR2 SQIVND (reference sequence). This CDR3 spans 13 amino acids. Deletions cut 5 bases from V and 1 base from J, with 9 bases between. Full variable domain (missing parts from reference TRBV19 and TRBJ2-7): DGGITQSPKYLFRKEGQNVTLSCEQNLNHDAMYWYRQDPGQGLRLIYYSQIVNDFQKGDIAEGYSVSREKKESFPLTVTSAQKNPTAFYLCASSPQESYEQYFGPGTRLTVT.

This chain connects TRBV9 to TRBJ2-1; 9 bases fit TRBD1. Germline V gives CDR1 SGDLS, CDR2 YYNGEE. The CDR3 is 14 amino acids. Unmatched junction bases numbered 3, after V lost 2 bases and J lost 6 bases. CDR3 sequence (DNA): TGTGCCAGCAGCGTCGTGGGACAGGGCAATGAGCAGTTCTTC. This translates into CASSVVGQGNEQFF.

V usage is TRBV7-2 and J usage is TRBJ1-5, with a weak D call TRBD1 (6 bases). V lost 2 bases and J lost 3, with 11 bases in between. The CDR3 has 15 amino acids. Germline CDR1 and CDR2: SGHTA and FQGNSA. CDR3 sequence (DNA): TGTGCCAGCAGCTTATACGGGACACTCAATCAGCCCCAGCATTTT. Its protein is CASSLYGTLNQPQHF.

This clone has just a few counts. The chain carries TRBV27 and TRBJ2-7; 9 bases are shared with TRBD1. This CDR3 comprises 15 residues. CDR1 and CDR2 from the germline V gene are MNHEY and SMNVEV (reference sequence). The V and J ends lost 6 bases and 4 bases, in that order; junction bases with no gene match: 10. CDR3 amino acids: CASRGSGTGLYEQYF. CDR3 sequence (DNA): TGTGCCAGCAGAGGATCCGGGACAGGGCTTTACGAGCAGTACTTC.

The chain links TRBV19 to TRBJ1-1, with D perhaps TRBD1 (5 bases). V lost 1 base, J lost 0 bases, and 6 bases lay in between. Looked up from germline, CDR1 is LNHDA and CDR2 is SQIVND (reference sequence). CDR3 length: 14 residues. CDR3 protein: CASSIGGMNTEAFF. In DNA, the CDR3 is TGTGCCAGTAGTATAGGGGGGATGAACACTGAAGCTTTCTTT.

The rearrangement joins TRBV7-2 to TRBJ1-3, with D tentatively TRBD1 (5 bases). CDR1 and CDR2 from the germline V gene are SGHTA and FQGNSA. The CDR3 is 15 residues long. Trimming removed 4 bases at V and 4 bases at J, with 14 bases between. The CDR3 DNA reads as TGTGCCAGCAGCTCCCGGATCCGGGGGGGAAACACCATATATTTT. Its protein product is CASSSRIRGGNTIYF.

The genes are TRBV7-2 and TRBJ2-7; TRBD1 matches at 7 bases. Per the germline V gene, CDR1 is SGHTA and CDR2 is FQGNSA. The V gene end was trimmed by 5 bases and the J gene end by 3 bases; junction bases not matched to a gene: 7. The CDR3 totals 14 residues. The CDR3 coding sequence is TGTGCCAGCAGCATCACAGGGGCCGGCTACGAGCAGTACTTC. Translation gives CASSITGAGYEQYF.

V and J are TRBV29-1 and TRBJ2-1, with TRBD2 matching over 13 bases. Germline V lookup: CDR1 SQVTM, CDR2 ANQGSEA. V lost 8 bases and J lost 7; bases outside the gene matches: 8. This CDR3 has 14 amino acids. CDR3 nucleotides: TGCAGCCTTGTGCGGACTAGCGGGAGTAATGAGCAGTTCTTC. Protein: CSLVRTSGSNEQFF.

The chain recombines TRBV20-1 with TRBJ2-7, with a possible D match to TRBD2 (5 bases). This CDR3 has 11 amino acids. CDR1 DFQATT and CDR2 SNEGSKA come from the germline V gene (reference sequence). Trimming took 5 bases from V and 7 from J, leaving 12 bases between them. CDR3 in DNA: TGCAGTGCTGGAGGTGGAGGAGAGCAGTACTTC. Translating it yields CSAGGGGEQYF.

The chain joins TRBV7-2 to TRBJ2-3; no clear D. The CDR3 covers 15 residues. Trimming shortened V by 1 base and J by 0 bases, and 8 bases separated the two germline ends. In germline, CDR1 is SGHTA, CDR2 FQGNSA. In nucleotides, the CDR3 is TGTGCCAGCAGCTTAGACTACCTTAGCACAGATACGCAGTATTTT. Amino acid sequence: CASSLDYLSTDTQYF.

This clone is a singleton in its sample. CDR3: CASSTGGVIYEQYF. The DNA for the CDR3 is TGTGCCAGCAGTACAGGGGGCGTTATCTACGAGCAGTACTTC. The V and J genes are TRBV11-2 and TRBJ2-7; 9 positions match TRBD1. The junction had 6 bases not matched to a gene; V was cut back by 6 bases and J by 3 bases. Per germline, CDR1 SGHAT and CDR2 FQNNGV. CDR3 length equals 14 residues.

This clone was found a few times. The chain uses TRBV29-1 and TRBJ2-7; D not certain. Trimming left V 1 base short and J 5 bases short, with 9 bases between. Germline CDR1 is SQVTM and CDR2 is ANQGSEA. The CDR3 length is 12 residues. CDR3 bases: TGCAGCGTTGAAGGGAGTTCCCACGAGCAGTACTTC. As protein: CSVEGSSHEQYF.

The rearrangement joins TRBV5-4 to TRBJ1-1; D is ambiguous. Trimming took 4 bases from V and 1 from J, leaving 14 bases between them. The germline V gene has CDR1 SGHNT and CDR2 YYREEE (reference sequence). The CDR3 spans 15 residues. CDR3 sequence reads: CASSPRAGSNTEAFF. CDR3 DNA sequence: TGTGCCAGCAGCCCGAGAGCAGGATCGAACACTGAAGCTTTCTTT. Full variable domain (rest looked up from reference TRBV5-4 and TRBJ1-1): ETGVTQSPTHLIKTRGQQVTLRCSSQSGHNTVSWYQQALGQGPQFIFQYYREEENGRGNFPPRFSGLQFPNYSSELNVNALELDDSALYLCASSPRAGSNTEAFFGQGTRLTVV.

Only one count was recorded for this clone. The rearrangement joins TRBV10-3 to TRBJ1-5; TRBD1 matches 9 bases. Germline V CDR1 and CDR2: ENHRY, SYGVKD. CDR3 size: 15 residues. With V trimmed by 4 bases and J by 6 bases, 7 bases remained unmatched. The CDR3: CAISAPGQGGQPQHF. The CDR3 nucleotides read TGTGCCATCAGTGCCCCGGGACAGGGTGGTCAGCCCCAGCATTTT.

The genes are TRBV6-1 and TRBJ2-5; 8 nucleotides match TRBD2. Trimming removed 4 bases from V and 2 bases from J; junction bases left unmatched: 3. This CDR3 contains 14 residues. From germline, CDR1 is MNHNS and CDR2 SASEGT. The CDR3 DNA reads TGTGCCAGCAGTGGATCTAGCGGGCAAGAGACCCAGTACTTC. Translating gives CASSGSSGQETQYF.

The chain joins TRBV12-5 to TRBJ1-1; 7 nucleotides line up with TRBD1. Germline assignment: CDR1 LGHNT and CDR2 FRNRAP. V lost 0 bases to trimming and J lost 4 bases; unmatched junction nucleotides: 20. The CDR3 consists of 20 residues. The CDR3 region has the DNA TGTGCTAGTGGTTTGGTAAACCCGGGACAGCAGGTTCGACTAGGCACTGAAGCTTTCTTT. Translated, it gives CASGLVNPGQQVRLGTEAFF.

The chain's CDR3 is CASSLGGGTGVDHYGYTF. The CDR3 DNA reads as TGTGCCAGCAGCTTAGGAGGGGGGACAGGGGTAGATCACTATGGCTACACCTTC. The chain couples TRBV7-6 to TRBJ1-2; TRBD1 aligns across 10 bases. The germline gives CDR1 SGHVS, CDR2 FNYEAQ. This CDR3 region has 18 residues. The V gene end was trimmed by 1 base and the J gene end by 3 bases; junction bases not matched to a gene: 11.

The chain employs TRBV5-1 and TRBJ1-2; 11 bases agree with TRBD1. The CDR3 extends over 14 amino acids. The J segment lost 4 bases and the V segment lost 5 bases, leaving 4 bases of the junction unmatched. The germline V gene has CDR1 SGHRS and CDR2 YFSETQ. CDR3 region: CASSSGTGGYGYTF. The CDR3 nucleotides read TGCGCCAGCAGTTCCGGGACAGGGGGCTATGGCTACACCTTC.

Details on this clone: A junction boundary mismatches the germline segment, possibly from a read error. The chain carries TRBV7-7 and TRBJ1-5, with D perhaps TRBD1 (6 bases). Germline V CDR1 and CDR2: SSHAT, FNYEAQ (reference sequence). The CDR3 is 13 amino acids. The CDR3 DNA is TGTGCTAGCAACCGACAGGCTCATCAGCCCCAGCATTTT. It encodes CASNRQAHQPQHF.

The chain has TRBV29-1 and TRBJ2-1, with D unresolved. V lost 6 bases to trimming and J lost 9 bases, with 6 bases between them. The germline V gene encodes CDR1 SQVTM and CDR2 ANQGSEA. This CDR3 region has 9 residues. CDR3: CSVTGEQFF. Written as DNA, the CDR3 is TGCAGCGTCACCGGTGAGCAGTTCTTC.